The 19 T cell receptor beta chains in this list originate from one sample, sequenced in a study of shared clonotypes between healthy human individuals. TCRdb keeps only in-frame clones here, not all; method: immunoSEQ multiplex PCR. The repertoire includes some 790,000 clones, just under 75% of them detected once, and about 1.8% sits in the top ten. The sample was memory CD4+ T cells sorted from blood. Noted subset: CD45RA-negative fraction. These receptors were collected from a woman under 40 in good health.

The CDR3 reads CASARDSALNYGYTF. The CDR3 coding sequence is TGTGCCAGCGCGAGGGACAGCGCCCTTAACTATGGCTACACCTTC. This sequence joins TRBV2 and TRBJ1-2; TRBD1 matches 7 bases. The germline gives CDR1 SNHLY, CDR2 FYNNEI. This CDR3 has 15 amino acids. V lost 8 bases and J lost 1; bases outside the gene matches: 10.

The genes are TRBV4-2 and TRBJ2-1, with TRBD2 identical over 13 bases. This CDR3 contains 16 residues. J was trimmed by 2 bases and V by 5 bases; bases with no gene match: 3. Germline CDR1 is LGHNA and CDR2 is YNFKEQ. The CDR3 sequence is CASSDTSGRAYNEQFF. CDR3 coding DNA: TGTGCCAGCAGCGATACTAGCGGGAGGGCCTACAATGAGCAGTTCTTC.

The V and J genes are TRBV2 and TRBJ1-2; tentatively, D is TRBD1 (5 bases). In germline, CDR1 is SNHLY, CDR2 FYNNEI. The CDR3 is 13 residues long. V was shortened by 6 bases and J by 3 bases, with 11 bases between the two germline ends. The CDR3 loop is CASRRGDYYGYTF. Written as DNA, the CDR3 is TGTGCCAGCAGGAGGGGCGATTACTATGGCTACACCTTC.

This clone was counted once. The rearrangement uses TRBV12-5 and TRBJ2-1; 13 bases fit TRBD2. The CDR3 length is 18 residues. V lost 2 bases, J lost 3 bases, and 7 bases stayed unmatched. From germline, CDR1 is LGHNT and CDR2 FRNRAP. DNA for the CDR3: TGTGCTAGTGGTTTGACACGGACTAGCGGGAGCTTCTACAATGAGCAGTTCTTC. Amino acid sequence: CASGLTRTSGSFYNEQFF.

The V gene is TRBV6-1, the J gene TRBJ2-5; TRBD2 aligns across 11 bases. V shed 6 bases, J shed 2 bases, and the junction held 2 bases outside the gene matches. Looked up from germline, CDR1 is MNHNS and CDR2 is SASEGT. The CDR3 sequence is 14 residues long. DNA of the CDR3: TGTGCCAGCAGACGGACTAGCGGGCAAGAGACCCAGTACTTC. Residues: CASRRTSGQETQYF.

J is TRBJ2-2 and V is TRBV10-2; D not resolved. Germline V lookup: CDR1 WSHSY, CDR2 SAAADI. CDR3 length equals 13 residues. The V end lost 6 bases, the J end lost 0 bases, and 5 bases lay between the germline ends. The chain's CDR3 is CASRVANTGELFF. The CDR3 DNA reads TGCGCCAGCAGGGTCGCGAACACCGGGGAGCTGTTTTTT.

The V call is TRBV19, the J call TRBJ2-2, with 7 nucleotides matching TRBD1. This CDR3 is 15 amino acids long. From germline, CDR1 is LNHDA and CDR2 SQIVND (reference sequence). With 2 bases clipped from V and 5 bases from J, the junction kept 5 bases outside the gene matches. CDR3 sequence reads: CASSIMTGRTGELFF. CDR3 DNA sequence: TGTGCCAGTAGTATAATGACAGGGCGGACCGGGGAGCTGTTTTTT.

This rearrangement joins TRBV7-9 to TRBJ1-4; no clear D. The CDR3 consists of 15 residues. Germline V gene sequence: CDR1 SEHNR, CDR2 FQNEAQ (reference sequence). The V end lost 0 bases, the J end lost 2 bases, and 7 bases lay between the germline ends. In DNA, the CDR3 is TGTGCCAGCAGCTTAGCGCCCGGTACTAATGAAAAACTGTTTTTT. It encodes CASSLAPGTNEKLFF.

J is TRBJ1-1 and V is TRBV30; the D gene is possibly TRBD1 (5 bases). CDR1 GTSNPN and CDR2 SVGIG come from the germline V gene (reference sequence). V was trimmed by 2 bases and J by 5 bases, leaving 12 bases between them. The CDR3 is 13 residues long. The CDR3 DNA sequence: TGTGCCTGGAGTATGGGGGGTCCAACTGAAGCTTTCTTT. Encoded protein: CAWSMGGPTEAFF.

The rearrangement links TRBV7-9 to TRBJ2-2; 7 nucleotides agree with TRBD2. This CDR3 is 15 amino acids long. J lost 6 bases, V lost 1 base, and 5 bases had no gene match. The germline V gene has CDR1 SEHNR and CDR2 FQNEAQ (reference sequence). CDR3 residues: CASSLEAGASGELFF. The CDR3 bases are TGTGCCAGCAGCTTAGAGGCGGGAGCGTCCGGGGAGCTGTTTTTT.

This clone was detected once. The rearrangement joins TRBV19 to TRBJ2-5; TRBD2 aligns across 10 bases. Germline V gene lookup returns CDR1 LNHDA and CDR2 SQIVND (reference sequence). The CDR3 is 15 amino acids. V was pared by 2 bases and J by 6 bases, with 6 bases of the junction left unmatched. In DNA, the CDR3 is TGTGCCAGTAGTATAACTAGCGGGAAACGAAAGACCCAGTACTTC. Translating gives CASSITSGKRKTQYF.

The V gene is TRBV7-2, the J gene TRBJ2-7; weak D call: TRBD1 (6 bases). Germline V gene lookup returns CDR1 SGHTA and CDR2 FQGNSA. CDR3 length: 13 amino acids. V dropped 3 bases and J dropped 7 bases, with 13 bases sitting between them. For the CDR3, the DNA is TGTGCCAGCAGCTTCCCAGGGGTCGTGGAGCAGTACTTC. This codes for CASSFPGVVEQYF.

This clone was counted a few times. The CDR3 loop reads CASRRMGPSTDTQYF. DNA for the CDR3: TGTGCCAGCAGGAGAATGGGGCCTAGCACAGATACGCAGTATTTT. V usage is TRBV6-1 and J usage is TRBJ2-3, with D possibly TRBD1 on 5 matching bases. The germline gives CDR1 MNHNS, CDR2 SASEGT. Between the trimmed V and J ends, which lost 6 bases and 0 bases, there was a span of 13 bases. The CDR3 spans 15 residues.

The gene calls are TRBV30 and TRBJ1-3; 9 bases fit TRBD1. Trimming at V came to 4 bases and at J to 2 bases, leaving 9 bases not matched to a gene. This CDR3 has 16 amino acids. Germline-derived CDR1 and CDR2 are GTSNPN and SVGIG (reference sequence). CDR3 sequence: CAWNPSGQGAGNTIYF. CDR3 nucleotide sequence: TGTGCCTGGAACCCCTCGGGACAGGGAGCTGGAAACACCATATATTTT.

The chain is built from TRBV25-1 and TRBJ2-1; D unresolved. The germline V and J ends were trimmed by 6 bases and 7 bases, with 4 bases remaining between them. The CDR3 runs 10 residues. The V gene's germline CDR1 is MGHDK and CDR2 SYGVNS. The CDR3 region has the DNA TGTGCCAGCAGCCAAAATGAGCAGTTCTTC. Amino acids: CASSQNEQFF.

The chain employs TRBV6-5 and TRBJ2-7, with TRBD1 as a possible D gene (5 bases). Germline V gene lookup returns CDR1 MNHEY and CDR2 SVGAGI. V lost 10 bases, J lost 1 base, and 14 bases lay in between. The CDR3 loop spans 13 amino acids. The CDR3 nucleotides are TGTGCCACCGAAGGACACGGTTCCTACGAGCAGTACTTC. This codes for CATEGHGSYEQYF.

The chain recombines TRBV27 with TRBJ2-3, with 12 bases that match TRBD2. This CDR3 has 17 residues. J lost 4 bases, V lost 5 bases, and 10 bases had no gene match. Germline V lookup: CDR1 MNHEY, CDR2 SMNVEV (reference sequence). The CDR3 coding sequence is TGTGCCAGCAGTCCGTGGACTAGCGGGAATGGGGCAGATACGCAGTATTTT. It codes for CASSPWTSGNGADTQYF.

The V and J genes are TRBV10-3 and TRBJ2-3, with 10 bases identical to TRBD2. Per the germline V gene, CDR1 is ENHRY and CDR2 is SYGVKD. The CDR3 has 16 residues. J gave up 6 bases and V 4 bases, and 10 bases lay outside the gene matches. The CDR3 is CAISGRGLAGVDTQYF. The CDR3 nucleotides read TGTGCCATCAGTGGACGGGGGCTAGCGGGAGTGGATACGCAGTATTTT.

This clone was detected ten times or more. This CDR3 is also generated by other DNA sequences in the sample. The chain is built from TRBV6-1 and TRBJ2-1; 11 bases are shared with TRBD2. The germline V gene encodes CDR1 MNHNS and CDR2 SASEGT. Trimming took 3 bases from V and 7 from J; bases not matched to a gene: 5. The CDR3 has 15 residues. CDR3 nucleotides: TGTGCCAGCAGTGACTTAGCGGGAGGGCCGAATGAGCAGTTCTTC. Protein product: CASSDLAGGPNEQFF.